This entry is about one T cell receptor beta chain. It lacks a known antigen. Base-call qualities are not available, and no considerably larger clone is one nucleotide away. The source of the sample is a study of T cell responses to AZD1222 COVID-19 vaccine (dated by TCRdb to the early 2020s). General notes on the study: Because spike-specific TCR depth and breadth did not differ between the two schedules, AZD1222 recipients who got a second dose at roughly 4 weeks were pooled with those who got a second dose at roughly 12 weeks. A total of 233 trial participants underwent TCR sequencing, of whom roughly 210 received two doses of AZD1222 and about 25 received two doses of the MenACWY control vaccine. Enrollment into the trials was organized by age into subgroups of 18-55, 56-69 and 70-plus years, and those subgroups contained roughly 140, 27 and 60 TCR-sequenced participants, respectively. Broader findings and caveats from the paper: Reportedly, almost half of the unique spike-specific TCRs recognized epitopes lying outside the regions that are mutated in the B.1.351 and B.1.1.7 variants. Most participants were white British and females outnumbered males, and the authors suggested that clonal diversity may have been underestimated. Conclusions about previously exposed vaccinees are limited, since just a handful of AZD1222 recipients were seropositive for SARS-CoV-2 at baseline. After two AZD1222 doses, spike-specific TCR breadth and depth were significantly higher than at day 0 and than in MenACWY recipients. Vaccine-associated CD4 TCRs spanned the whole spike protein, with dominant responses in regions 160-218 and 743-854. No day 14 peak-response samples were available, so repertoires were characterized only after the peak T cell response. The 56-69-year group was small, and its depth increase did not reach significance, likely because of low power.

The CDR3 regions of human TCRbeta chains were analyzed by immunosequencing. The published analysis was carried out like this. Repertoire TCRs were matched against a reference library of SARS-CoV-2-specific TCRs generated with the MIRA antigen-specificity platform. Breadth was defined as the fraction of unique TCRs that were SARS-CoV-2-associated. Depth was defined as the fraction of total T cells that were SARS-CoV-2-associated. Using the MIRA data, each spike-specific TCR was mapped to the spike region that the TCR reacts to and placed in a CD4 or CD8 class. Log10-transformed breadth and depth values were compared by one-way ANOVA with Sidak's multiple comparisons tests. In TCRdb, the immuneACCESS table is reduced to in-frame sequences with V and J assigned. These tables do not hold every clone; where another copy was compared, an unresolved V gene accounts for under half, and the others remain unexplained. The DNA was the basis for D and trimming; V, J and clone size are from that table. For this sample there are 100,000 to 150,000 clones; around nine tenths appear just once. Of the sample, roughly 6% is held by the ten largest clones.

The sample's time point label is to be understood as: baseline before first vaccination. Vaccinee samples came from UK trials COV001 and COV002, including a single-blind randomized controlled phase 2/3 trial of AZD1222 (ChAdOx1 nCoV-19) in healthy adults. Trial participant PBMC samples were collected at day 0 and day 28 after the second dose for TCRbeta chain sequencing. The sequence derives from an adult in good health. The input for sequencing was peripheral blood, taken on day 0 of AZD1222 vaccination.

The DNA sequence is as follows: TGTGCCAGCAGTTGGGCTTCGGACACCATATATTTT. Its protein is CASSWASDTIYF. This sequence uses TRBV6-5 and TRBJ1-3; the D segment cannot be called with confidence. From cysteine to phenylalanine, the CDR3 is 12 amino acids long. Only the CDR3 portion is preserved as DNA: 36 bases, with reading frame beginning at the first base. CDR1 and CDR2 were assigned from the germline V gene as MNHEY and SVGAGI. The V end loses 4 bases and the J end loses 8 bases, and a stretch of 9 bases separates them.